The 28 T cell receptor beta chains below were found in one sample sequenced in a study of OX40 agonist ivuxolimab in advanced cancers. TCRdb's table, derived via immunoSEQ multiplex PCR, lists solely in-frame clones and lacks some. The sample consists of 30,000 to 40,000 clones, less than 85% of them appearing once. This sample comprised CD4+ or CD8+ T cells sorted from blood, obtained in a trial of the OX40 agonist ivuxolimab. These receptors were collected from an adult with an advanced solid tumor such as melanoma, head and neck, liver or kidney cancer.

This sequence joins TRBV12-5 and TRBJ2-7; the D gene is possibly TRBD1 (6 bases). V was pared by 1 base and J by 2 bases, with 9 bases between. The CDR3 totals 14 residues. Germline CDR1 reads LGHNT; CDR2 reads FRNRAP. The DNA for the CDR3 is TGTGCTAGTGGTTTGGAGGGGGTGCCCTACGAGCAGTACTTC. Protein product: CASGLEGVPYEQYF.

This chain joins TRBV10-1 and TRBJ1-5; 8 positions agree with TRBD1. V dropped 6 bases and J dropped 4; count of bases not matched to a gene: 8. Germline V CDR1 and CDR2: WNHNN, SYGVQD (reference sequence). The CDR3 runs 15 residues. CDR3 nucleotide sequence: TGCGCCAGCAGCATTCAGGGGGCGCGAAATCAGCCCCAGCATTTT. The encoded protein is CASSIQGARNQPQHF.

Written as DNA, the CDR3 is TGCGCCAGCAGTGAGTCCCTTTTAGGGCGGACTGAAGCTTTCTTT. Translation: CASSESLLGRTEAFF. The chain combines TRBV10-2 with TRBJ1-1; no definite D call. The CDR3 runs to 15 residues. Per germline, CDR1 WSHSY and CDR2 SAAADI. Trimming cost V 0 bases and J 5 bases, with 13 bases left between them.

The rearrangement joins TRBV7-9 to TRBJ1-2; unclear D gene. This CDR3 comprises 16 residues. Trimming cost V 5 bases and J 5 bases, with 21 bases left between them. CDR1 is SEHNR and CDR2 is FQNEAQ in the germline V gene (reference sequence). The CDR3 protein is CASSPDGFDTGYGYTF. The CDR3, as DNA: TGTGCCAGCAGCCCAGATGGGTTCGACACGGGGTATGGCTACACCTTC.

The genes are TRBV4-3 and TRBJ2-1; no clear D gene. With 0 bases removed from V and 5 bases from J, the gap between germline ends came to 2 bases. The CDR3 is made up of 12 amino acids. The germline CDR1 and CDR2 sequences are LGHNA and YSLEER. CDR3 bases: TGCGCCAGCAGCCAAGATAACAATGAGCAGTTCTTC. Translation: CASSQDNNEQFF.

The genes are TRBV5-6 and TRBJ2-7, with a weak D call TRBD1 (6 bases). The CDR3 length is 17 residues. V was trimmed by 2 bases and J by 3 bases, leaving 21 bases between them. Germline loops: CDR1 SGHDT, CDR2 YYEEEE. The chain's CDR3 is CASSFRPGGQIYYEQYF. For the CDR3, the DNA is TGTGCCAGCAGCTTCCGACCGGGTGGACAGATCTACTACGAGCAGTACTTC. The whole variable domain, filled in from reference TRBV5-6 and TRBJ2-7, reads DAGVTQSPTHLIKTRGQQVTLRCSPKSGHDTVSWYQQALGQGPQFIFQYYEEEERQRGNFPDRFSGHQFPNYSSELNVNALLLGDSALYLCASSFRPGGQIYYEQYFGPGTRLTVT.

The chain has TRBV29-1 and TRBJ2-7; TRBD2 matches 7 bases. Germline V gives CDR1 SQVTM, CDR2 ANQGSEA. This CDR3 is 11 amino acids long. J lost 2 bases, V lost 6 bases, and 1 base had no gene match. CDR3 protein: CSVGGTYEQYF. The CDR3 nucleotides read TGCAGCGTGGGGGGGACCTACGAGCAGTACTTC.

The CDR3 nucleotides read TGTGCCAGCAGCGTAGCAGTAAACACAGATACGCAGTATTTT. It encodes CASSVAVNTDTQYF. The chain employs TRBV9 and TRBJ2-3; D ambiguous. The CDR3 runs to 14 residues. Between the trimmed V and J ends, which lost 0 bases and 2 bases, there was a span of 7 bases. Germline V lookup: CDR1 SGDLS, CDR2 YYNGEE.

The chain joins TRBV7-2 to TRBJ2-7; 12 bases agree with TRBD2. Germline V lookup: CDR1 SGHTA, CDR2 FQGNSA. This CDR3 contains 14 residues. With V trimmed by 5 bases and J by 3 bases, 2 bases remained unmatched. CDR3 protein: CASSPTSGGYEQYF. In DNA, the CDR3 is TGTGCCAGCAGCCCGACTAGCGGGGGCTACGAGCAGTACTTC.

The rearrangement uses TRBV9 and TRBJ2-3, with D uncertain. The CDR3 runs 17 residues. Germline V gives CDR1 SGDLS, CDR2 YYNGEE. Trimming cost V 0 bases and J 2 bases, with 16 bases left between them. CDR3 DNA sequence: TGTGCCAGCAGCGTAGAAGGGCTGGGCAGCTACACAGATACGCAGTATTTT. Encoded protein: CASSVEGLGSYTDTQYF.

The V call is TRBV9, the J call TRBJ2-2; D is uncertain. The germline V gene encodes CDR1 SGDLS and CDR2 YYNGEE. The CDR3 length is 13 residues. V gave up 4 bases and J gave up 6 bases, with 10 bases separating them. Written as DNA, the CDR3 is TGTGCCAGCAGCAGGCCCCTGGCCGGGGAGCTGTTTTTT. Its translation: CASSRPLAGELFF.

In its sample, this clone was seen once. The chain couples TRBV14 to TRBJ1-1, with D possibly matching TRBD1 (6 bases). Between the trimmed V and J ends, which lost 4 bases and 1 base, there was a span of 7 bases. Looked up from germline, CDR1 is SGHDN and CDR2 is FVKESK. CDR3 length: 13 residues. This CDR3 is CASSLQGNTEAFF. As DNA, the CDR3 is TGTGCCAGCAGCCTACAGGGGAACACTGAAGCTTTCTTT.

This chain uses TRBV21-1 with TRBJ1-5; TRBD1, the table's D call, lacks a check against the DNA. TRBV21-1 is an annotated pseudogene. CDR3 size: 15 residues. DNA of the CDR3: TGTGCCAGCAGCCGGACAGGGCAAACGAATCAGCCCCAGCATTTT. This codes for CASSRTGQTNQPQHF.

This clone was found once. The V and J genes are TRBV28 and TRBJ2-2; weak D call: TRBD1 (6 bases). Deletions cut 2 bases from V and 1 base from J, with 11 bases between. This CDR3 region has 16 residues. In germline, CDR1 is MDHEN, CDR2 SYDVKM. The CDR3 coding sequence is TGTGCCAGCAGTTTACAGGGGCATCGGAACACCGGGGAGCTGTTTTTT. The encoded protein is CASSLQGHRNTGELFF.

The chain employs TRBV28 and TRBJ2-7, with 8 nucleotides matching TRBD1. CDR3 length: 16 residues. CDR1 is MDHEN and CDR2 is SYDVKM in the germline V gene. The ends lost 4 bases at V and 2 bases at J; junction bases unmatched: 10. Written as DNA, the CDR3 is TGTGCCAGCAGTTCGCGCCCGGGACAGGTTCCCTACGAGCAGTACTTC. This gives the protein CASSSRPGQVPYEQYF.

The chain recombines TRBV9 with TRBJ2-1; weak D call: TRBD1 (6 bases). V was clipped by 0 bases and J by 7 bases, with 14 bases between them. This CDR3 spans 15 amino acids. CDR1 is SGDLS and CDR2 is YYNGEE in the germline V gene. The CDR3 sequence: CASSVGGGSENEQFF. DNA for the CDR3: TGTGCCAGCAGCGTAGGAGGGGGATCGGAGAATGAGCAGTTCTTC. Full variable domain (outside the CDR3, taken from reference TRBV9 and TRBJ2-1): DSGVTQTPKHLITATGQRVTLRCSPRSGDLSVYWYQQSLDQGLQFLIQYYNGEERAKGNILERFSAQQFPDLHSELNLSSLELGDSALYFCASSVGGGSENEQFFGPGTRLTVL.

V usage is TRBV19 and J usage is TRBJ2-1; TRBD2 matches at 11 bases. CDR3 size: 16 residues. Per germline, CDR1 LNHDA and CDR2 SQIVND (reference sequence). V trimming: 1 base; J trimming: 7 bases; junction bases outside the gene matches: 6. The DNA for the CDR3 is TGTGCCAGTAGTATAGGTAGCGGGAGGGCCCCGAATGAGCAGTTCTTC. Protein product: CASSIGSGRAPNEQFF. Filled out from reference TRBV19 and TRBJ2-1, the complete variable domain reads DGGITQSPKYLFRKEGQNVTLSCEQNLNHDAMYWYRQDPGQGLRLIYYSQIVNDFQKGDIAEGYSVSREKKESFPLTVTSAQKNPTAFYLCASSIGSGRAPNEQFFGPGTRLTVL.

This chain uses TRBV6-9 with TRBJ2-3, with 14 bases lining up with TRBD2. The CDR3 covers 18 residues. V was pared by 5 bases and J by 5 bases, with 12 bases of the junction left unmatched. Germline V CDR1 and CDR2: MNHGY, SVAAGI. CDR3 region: CASSPGDGTSGGGDTQYF. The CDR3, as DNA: TGTGCCAGCAGTCCGGGGGACGGGACTAGCGGGGGCGGAGATACGCAGTATTTT.

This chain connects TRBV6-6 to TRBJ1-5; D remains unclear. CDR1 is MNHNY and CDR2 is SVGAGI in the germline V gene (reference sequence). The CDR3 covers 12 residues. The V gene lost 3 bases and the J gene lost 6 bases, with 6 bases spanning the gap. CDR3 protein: CASSYLGQPQHF. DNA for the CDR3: TGTGCCAGCAGTTATTTGGGTCAGCCCCAGCATTTT.

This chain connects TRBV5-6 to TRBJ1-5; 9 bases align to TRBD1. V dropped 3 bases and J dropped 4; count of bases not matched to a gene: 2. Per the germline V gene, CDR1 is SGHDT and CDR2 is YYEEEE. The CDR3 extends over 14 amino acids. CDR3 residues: CASSSTGGNQPQHF. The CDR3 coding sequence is TGTGCCAGCAGCTCGACAGGGGGGAATCAGCCCCAGCATTTT.

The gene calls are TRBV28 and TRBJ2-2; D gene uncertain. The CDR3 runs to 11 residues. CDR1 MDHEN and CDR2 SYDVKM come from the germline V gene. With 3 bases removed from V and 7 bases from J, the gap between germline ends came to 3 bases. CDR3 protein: CASSFGGELFF. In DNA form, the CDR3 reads TGTGCCAGCAGTTTCGGCGGGGAGCTGTTTTTT.

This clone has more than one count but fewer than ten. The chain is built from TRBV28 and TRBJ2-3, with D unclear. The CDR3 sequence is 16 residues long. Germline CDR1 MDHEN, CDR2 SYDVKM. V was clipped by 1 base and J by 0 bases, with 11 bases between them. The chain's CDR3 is CASSLLLLSSTDTQYF. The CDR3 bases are TGTGCCAGCAGTTTATTGCTCTTATCTAGCACAGATACGCAGTATTTT.

CDR3 DNA: TGTGCCAGCAGTTTATTGAGGGATGGTGAAGCTTTCTTT. It codes for CASSLLRDGEAFF. The V and J genes are TRBV28 and TRBJ1-1, with D unclear. Deletions cut 1 base from V and 7 bases from J, with 10 bases between. The CDR3 extends over 13 amino acids. From germline, CDR1 is MDHEN and CDR2 SYDVKM. The full variable domain, completed using reference TRBV28 and TRBJ1-1, is DVKVTQSSRYLVKRTGEKVFLECVQDMDHENMFWYRQDPGLGLRLIYFSYDVKMKEKGDIPEGYSVSREKKERFSLILESASTNQTSMYLCASSLLRDGEAFFGQGTRLTVV.

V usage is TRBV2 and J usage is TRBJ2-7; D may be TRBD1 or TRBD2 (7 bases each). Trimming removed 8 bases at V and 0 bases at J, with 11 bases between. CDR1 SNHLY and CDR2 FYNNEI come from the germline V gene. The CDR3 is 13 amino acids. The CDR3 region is CASAGDSSYEQYF. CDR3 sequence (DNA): TGTGCCAGCGCGGGGGACAGCTCCTACGAGCAGTACTTC.

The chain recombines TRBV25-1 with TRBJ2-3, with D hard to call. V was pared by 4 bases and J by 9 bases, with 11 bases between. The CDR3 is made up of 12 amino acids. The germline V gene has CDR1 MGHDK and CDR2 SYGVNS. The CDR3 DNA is TGTGCCAGCAGTGTTCTGGGTTTCACGCAGTATTTT. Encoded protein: CASSVLGFTQYF. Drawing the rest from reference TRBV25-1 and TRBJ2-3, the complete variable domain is EADIYQTPRYLVIGTGKKITLECSQTMGHDKMYWYQQDPGMELHLIHYSYGVNSTEKGDLSSESTVSRIRTEHFPLTLESARPSHTSQYLCASSVLGFTQYFGPGTRLTVL.

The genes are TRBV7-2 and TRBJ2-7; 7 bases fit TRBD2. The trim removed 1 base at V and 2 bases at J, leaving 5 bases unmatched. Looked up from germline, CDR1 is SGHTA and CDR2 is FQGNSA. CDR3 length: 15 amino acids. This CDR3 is CASSLVAGLTYEQYF. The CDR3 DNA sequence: TGTGCCAGCAGCTTAGTAGCGGGCCTTACCTACGAGCAGTACTTC.

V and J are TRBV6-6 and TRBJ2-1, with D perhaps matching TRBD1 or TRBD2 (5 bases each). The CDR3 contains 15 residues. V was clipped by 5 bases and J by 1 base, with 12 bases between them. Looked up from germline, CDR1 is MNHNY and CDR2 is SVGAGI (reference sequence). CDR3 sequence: CASSPRDGSYNEQFF. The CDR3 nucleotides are TGTGCCAGCAGTCCCCGGGACGGATCCTACAATGAGCAGTTCTTC.

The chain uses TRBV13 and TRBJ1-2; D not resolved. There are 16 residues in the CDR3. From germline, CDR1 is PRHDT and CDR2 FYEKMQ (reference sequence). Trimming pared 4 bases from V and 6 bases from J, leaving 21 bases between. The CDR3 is CASSSPDPISPDGYTF. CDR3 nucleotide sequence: TGTGCCAGCAGCTCGCCCGACCCTATATCGCCCGATGGCTACACCTTC.